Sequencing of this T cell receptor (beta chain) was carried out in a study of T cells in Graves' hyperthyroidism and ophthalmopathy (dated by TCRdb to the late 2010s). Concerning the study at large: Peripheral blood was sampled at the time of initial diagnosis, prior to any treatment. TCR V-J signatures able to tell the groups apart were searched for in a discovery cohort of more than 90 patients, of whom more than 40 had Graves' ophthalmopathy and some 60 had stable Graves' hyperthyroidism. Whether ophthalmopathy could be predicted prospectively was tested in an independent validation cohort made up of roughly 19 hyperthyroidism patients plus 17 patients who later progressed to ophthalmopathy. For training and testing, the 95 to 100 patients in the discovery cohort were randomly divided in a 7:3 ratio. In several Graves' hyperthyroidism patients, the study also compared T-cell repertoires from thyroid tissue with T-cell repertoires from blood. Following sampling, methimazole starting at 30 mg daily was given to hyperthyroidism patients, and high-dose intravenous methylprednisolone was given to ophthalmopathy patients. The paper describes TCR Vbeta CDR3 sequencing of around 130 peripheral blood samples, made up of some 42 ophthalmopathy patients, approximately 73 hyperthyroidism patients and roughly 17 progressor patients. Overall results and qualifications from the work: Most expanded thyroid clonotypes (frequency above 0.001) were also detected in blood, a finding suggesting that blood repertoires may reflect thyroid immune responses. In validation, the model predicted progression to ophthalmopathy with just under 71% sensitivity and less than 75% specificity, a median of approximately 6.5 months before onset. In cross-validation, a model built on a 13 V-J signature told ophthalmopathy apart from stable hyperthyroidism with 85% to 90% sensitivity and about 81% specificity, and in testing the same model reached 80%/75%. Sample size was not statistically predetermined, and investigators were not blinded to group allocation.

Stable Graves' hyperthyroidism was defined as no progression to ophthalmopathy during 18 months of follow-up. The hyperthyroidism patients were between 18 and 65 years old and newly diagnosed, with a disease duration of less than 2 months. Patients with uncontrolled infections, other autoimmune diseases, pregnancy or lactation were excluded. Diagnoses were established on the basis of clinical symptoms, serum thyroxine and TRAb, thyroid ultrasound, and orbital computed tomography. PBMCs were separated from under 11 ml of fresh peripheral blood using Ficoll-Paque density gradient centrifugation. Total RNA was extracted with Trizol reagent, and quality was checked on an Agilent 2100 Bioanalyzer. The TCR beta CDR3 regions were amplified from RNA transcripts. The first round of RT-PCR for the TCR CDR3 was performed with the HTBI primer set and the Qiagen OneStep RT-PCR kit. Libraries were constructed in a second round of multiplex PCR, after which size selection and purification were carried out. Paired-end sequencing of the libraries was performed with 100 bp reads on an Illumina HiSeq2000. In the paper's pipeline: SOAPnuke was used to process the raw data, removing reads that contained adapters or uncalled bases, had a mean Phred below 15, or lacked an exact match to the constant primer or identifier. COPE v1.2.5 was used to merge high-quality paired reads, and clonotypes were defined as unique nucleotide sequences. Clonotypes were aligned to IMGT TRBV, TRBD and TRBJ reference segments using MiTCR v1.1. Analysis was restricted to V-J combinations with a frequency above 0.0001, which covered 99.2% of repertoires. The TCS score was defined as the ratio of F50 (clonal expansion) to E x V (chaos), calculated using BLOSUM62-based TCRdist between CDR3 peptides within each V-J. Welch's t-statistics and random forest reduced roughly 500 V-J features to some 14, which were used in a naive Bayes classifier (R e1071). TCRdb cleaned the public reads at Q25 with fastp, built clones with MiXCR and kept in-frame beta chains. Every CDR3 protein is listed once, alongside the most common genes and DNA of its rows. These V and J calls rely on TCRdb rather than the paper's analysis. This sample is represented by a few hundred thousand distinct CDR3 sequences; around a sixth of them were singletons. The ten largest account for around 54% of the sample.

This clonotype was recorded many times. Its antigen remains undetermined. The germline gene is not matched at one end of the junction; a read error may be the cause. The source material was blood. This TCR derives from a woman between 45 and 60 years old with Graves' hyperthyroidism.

For the CDR3, the sequence is CASSLGGNEQFF. The DNA is TGTGCCAGCAGCCTCGGGGGGAATGAGCAGTTCTTC. The chain joins TRBV5-1 to TRBJ2-1, with 7 bases in between that match TRBD2. CDR1 SGHRS and CDR2 YFSETQ are derived from the germline V gene. Reading from cysteine to phenylalanine, the CDR3 counts 12 amino acids. Of all the DNA, just the CDR3 is kept, 36 bases in frame from base 1.